The 7 T cell receptor beta chains presented below share a single source sample, sequenced in a study of Graves' ophthalmopathy and Graves' hyperthyroidism. The authors amplified TCR beta CDR3 regions, and they did so from RNA transcripts for repertoire sequencing. HTBI primers were used in a first-round RT-PCR, which preceded a second-round multiplex PCR. Each CDR3 protein gets one entry after TCRdb re-called the multiplex PCR reads with MiXCR. This sample has roughly 1.1 million distinct CDR3 sequences; about 36% occur once, and the top ten carry roughly 11%. The sequencing input was peripheral blood or thyroid tissue (not recorded which). These receptors all stem from an adult man with Graves' hyperthyroidism.

This clonotype appeared many times. V usage is TRBV7-2 and J usage is TRBJ2-7; D possibly matches TRBD1 or TRBD2 (5 bases each). Trimming took 5 bases from V and 0 from J, leaving 11 bases between them. Germline V gives CDR1 SGHTA, CDR2 FQGNSA. The CDR3 contains 14 residues. The CDR3 region is CASSTGTDSYEQYF. In DNA form, the CDR3 reads TGTGCCAGCAGCACTGGGACGGACTCCTACGAGCAGTACTTC.

In this sample, this clonotype turned up many times. The rearrangement joins TRBV7-6 to TRBJ2-7, with 9 bases lining up with TRBD2. With 4 bases clipped from V and 4 bases from J, the junction kept 8 bases outside the gene matches. Germline assignment: CDR1 SGHVS and CDR2 FNYEAQ. The CDR3 has 15 residues. The CDR3 sequence: CASSSDRLAEYEQYF. The DNA for the CDR3 is TGTGCCAGCAGCTCCGACAGACTAGCGGAATACGAGCAGTACTTC.

This clonotype was counted at least ten times. This sequence joins TRBV9 and TRBJ1-3; no definite D call. Germline CDR1 is SGDLS and CDR2 is YYNGEE. The CDR3 runs to 16 residues. V gave up 0 bases and J gave up 4 bases, with 14 bases separating them. This CDR3 is CASSVVGESLGNTIYF. In DNA form, the CDR3 reads TGTGCCAGCAGCGTAGTTGGGGAGTCGTTAGGAAACACCATATATTTT.

This clonotype has ten or more counts. This rearrangement joins TRBV7-6 to TRBJ2-5, with TRBD1 identical over 7 bases. Germline loops: CDR1 SGHVS, CDR2 FNYEAQ. This CDR3 contains 14 residues. V trimming: 5 bases; J trimming: 3 bases; junction bases outside the gene matches: 6. For the CDR3, the DNA is TGTGCCAGCAGCACCCGGGACAGAGAAGAGACCCAGTACTTC. It codes for CASSTRDREETQYF.

As to this clonotype: A much more abundant neighbour one base away suggests this may be a read error. The V gene is TRBV6-6, the J gene TRBJ1-1; 7 bases line up with TRBD1. Trimming at V came to 5 bases and at J to 6 bases, leaving 6 bases not matched to a gene. The CDR3 consists of 13 residues. The germline gives CDR1 MNHNY, CDR2 SVGAGI (reference sequence). As DNA, the CDR3 is TGTGCCAGCAGTCTCCAGGGGGGAGCTGAAGCTTTCTTT. Translation gives CASSLQGGAEAFF.

This chain joins TRBV7-2 and TRBJ2-3; D is possibly TRBD2 (7 bases). Per the germline V gene, CDR1 is SGHTA and CDR2 is FQGNSA. The V and J ends lost 2 bases and 4 bases respectively, with 16 bases between them. This CDR3 comprises 16 residues. The CDR3 region has the DNA TGTGCCAGCAGCTTACGGGGGGCTAGTAGACCAGATACGCAGTATTTT. This gives the protein CASSLRGASRPDTQYF.

The rearrangement joins TRBV29-1 to TRBJ1-1, with TRBD1 matching 8 bases. Trimming removed 8 bases from V and 1 base from J; junction bases left unmatched: 12. CDR1 SQVTM and CDR2 ANQGSEA come from the germline V gene. The CDR3 is 15 residues long. The DNA for the CDR3 is TGCAGCTTATGGACAGGGCTAAAACCGAACACTGAAGCTTTCTTT. Translated: CSLWTGLKPNTEAFF.